Below are 9 T cell receptor beta chains sequenced from a single sample in a study of blood T cell repertoires in COVID-19. TCRdb keeps only in-frame clones here, not all; method: immunoSEQ multiplex PCR. The table has about 140,000 clones, about nine tenths seen once. Sequencing used peripheral blood. Source of these receptors: a man aged 50 to 60 with active or convalescent COVID-19.

V and J are TRBV7-2 and TRBJ1-6; D is uncertain. Between the trimmed V and J ends, which lost 6 bases and 8 bases, there was a span of 14 bases. Germline V gives CDR1 SGHTA, CDR2 FQGNSA. This CDR3 comprises 14 residues. The CDR3 is CASRPDISHSPLHF. The CDR3 nucleotides read TGTGCCAGCAGGCCAGACATTTCCCATTCACCCCTCCACTTT.

The chain uses TRBV11-2 and TRBJ2-1; TRBD2 matches 14 bases. V shed 0 bases and J 0 bases; nucleotides not matched to a gene: 4. Germline V gene lookup returns CDR1 SGHAT and CDR2 FQNNGV. The CDR3 sequence is 19 residues long. The CDR3 sequence is CASSLDGTSGSYSYNEQFF. The CDR3 DNA sequence: TGTGCCAGCAGCTTAGATGGGACTAGCGGGAGTTACTCCTACAATGAGCAGTTCTTC. The full variable domain, with the rest looked up from reference TRBV11-2 and TRBJ2-1, is EAGVAQSPRYKIIEKRQSVAFWCNPISGHATLYWYQQILGQGPKLLIQFQNNGVVDDSQLPKDRFSAERLKGVDSTLKIQPAKLEDSAVYLCASSLDGTSGSYSYNEQFFGPGTRLTVL.

The rearrangement joins TRBV2 to TRBJ1-5, with D possibly being TRBD1 (6 bases). The CDR3 totals 16 residues. Germline loops: CDR1 SNHLY, CDR2 FYNNEI. V was shortened by 3 bases and J by 4 bases, with 16 bases between the two germline ends. The chain's CDR3 is CASSDRTAVLNQPQHF. The CDR3 bases are TGTGCCAGCAGTGACAGGACAGCCGTTTTGAATCAGCCCCAGCATTTT.

V and J are TRBV9 and TRBJ2-1, with D hard to call. This CDR3 spans 15 amino acids. Trimming removed 4 bases at V and 0 bases at J, with 11 bases between. CDR1 and CDR2 from the germline V gene are SGDLS and YYNGEE. The CDR3 loop is CASSPGSSSYNEQFF. As DNA, the CDR3 is TGTGCCAGCAGCCCCGGGTCCAGCTCCTACAATGAGCAGTTCTTC.

This clone has just one count. J is TRBJ1-2 and V is TRBV7-3, with TRBD1 matching 10 bases. The germline gives CDR1 SGHTA, CDR2 FQGTGA. V was pared by 2 bases and J by 6 bases, with 9 bases of the junction left unmatched. The CDR3 runs 16 residues. The CDR3 spells CASSLGTGAANNGYTF. The CDR3 bases are TGTGCCAGCAGCTTAGGGACAGGGGCTGCAAATAATGGCTACACCTTC.

The chain links TRBV7-9 to TRBJ1-4, with D possibly matching TRBD1 (5 bases). CDR1 is SEHNR, CDR2 FQNEAQ, per germline (reference sequence). This CDR3 is built from 15 residues. V was pared by 2 bases and J by 5 bases, with 12 bases between. The chain's CDR3 is CASSLKQGGNEKLFF. In nucleotides, the CDR3 is TGTGCCAGCAGCTTAAAGCAGGGAGGGAATGAAAAACTGTTTTTT.

This clone has just one count. The chain uses TRBV4-3 and TRBJ1-4, with D possibly TRBD1 on 6 matching bases. CDR3 size: 16 residues. Germline assignment: CDR1 LGHNA and CDR2 YSLEER. With 4 bases removed from V and 3 bases from J, the gap between germline ends came to 15 bases. The CDR3 bases are TGCGCCAGCAGCCGGAAACAGGGCCCGGCTAATGAAAAACTGTTTTTT. As protein: CASSRKQGPANEKLFF.

V gene TRBV7-2 combines with J gene TRBJ1-3, with D unresolved. V dropped 3 bases and J dropped 0 bases, with 18 bases sitting between them. Germline lookup yields CDR1 SGHTA and CDR2 FQGNSA. The CDR3 covers 18 residues. The CDR3 here is CASSLRPGLTYSGNTIYF. As DNA, the CDR3 is TGTGCCAGCAGCTTGAGGCCTGGACTAACTTACTCTGGAAACACCATATATTTT.

The V gene is TRBV28, the J gene TRBJ2-1; a weak D match, TRBD1 (5 bases). The CDR3 extends over 18 amino acids. CDR1 and CDR2 (germline): MDHEN, SYDVKM. Trimming pared 1 base from V and 0 bases from J, leaving 16 bases between. The CDR3 is CASSLFRRGSISYNEQFF. DNA of the CDR3: TGTGCCAGCAGTTTATTTAGAAGGGGATCGATCTCCTACAATGAGCAGTTCTTC.